These 16 T cell receptor beta chains originate from one sample sequenced in a study of regulatory T cells in long-lasting Graves disease. iRepertoire HTBI primers and Arm-PCR of CDR3 regions built TCR beta libraries. TCRdb re-called the multiplex PCR reads through MiXCR, storing one row per CDR3 protein. The repertoire includes 500,000 to 700,000 distinct CDR3 sequences, 16% of them detected once, and around 19% sits in the top ten. Time point: newly diagnosed GD, antithyroid drugs for less than 3 months. RNA extracted from PBMCs served as the sequencing template. These sequences were also reported in another study, on T cells in Graves' hyperthyroidism and ophthalmopathy.

Sample: peripheral blood mononuclear cells (PBMCs), taken at new diagnosis, from a patient treated with antithyroid drugs. All receptors come from a woman under 40 with Graves disease.

The table lists this clonotype with a few counts. The rearrangement uses TRBV19 and TRBJ1-4; 11 nucleotides agree with TRBD1. This CDR3 region has 15 residues. The J segment lost 7 bases and the V segment lost 4 bases, leaving 5 bases of the junction unmatched. The germline V gene encodes CDR1 LNHDA and CDR2 SQIVND (reference sequence). CDR3 in amino acids: CASSKPGTGGEKLFF. In DNA, the CDR3 is TGTGCCAGTAGTAAACCAGGGACAGGGGGTGAAAAACTGTTTTTT.

As to this clonotype: A far larger clone is one nucleotide away, so this likely arose from a read error. CDR3 DNA sequence: TGTGCCAGCAGTTGGGACGGCAGTCAGCCCCAGCATTTT. Protein: CASSWDGSQPQHF. The V gene is TRBV6-5, the J gene TRBJ1-5; possibly TRBD1 for D (5 bases). Trimming cost V 4 bases and J 6 bases, with 10 bases left between them. Germline-derived CDR1 and CDR2 are MNHEY and SVGAGI. The CDR3 spans 13 residues.

The chain couples TRBV7-8 to TRBJ2-5; the D gene could be TRBD1 or TRBD2 (6 bases each). The CDR3 is made up of 16 amino acids. Germline V gives CDR1 SGHVS, CDR2 FQNEAQ. Between the trimmed V and J ends, which lost 4 bases and 6 bases, there was a span of 21 bases. CDR3 region: CASSWGAGAVVKTQYF. The CDR3 region has the DNA TGTGCCAGCAGCTGGGGGGCGGGTGCCGTGGTGAAGACCCAGTACTTC.

This clonotype was counted only a few times. CDR3 region: CAGALSTDTQYF. The CDR3 DNA follows: TGTGCGGGAGCATTATCGACAGATACGCAGTATTTT. This chain connects TRBV2 to TRBJ2-3; perhaps TRBD2 as D (5 bases). Germline V CDR1 and CDR2: SNHLY, FYNNEI. This CDR3 contains 12 residues.

This chain links TRBV30 with TRBJ2-7; TRBD2 agrees at 9 bases. Germline CDR1 is GTSNPN and CDR2 is SVGIG (reference sequence). The CDR3 is made up of 15 amino acids. V lost 5 bases to trimming and J lost 3 bases; unmatched junction nucleotides: 11. The CDR3 DNA sequence: TGTGCCTGGTCACCGGCTAGCGGGGCCCTCTACGAGCAGTACTTC. Translated, it gives CAWSPASGALYEQYF. Supplemented by reference TRBV30 and TRBJ2-7, the full variable domain reads SQTIHQWPATLVQPVGSPLSLECTVEGTSNPNLYWYRQAAGRGLQLLFYSVGIGQISSEVPQNLSASRPQDRQFILSSKKLLLSDSGFYLCAWSPASGALYEQYFGPGTRLTVT.

This clonotype has ten or more counts. This chain joins TRBV13 and TRBJ2-7; D unclear. CDR3 size: 16 residues. The germline V gene has CDR1 PRHDT and CDR2 FYEKMQ (reference sequence). Trimming took off 0 bases at V and 5 bases at J, with 17 bases between the two ends. DNA for the CDR3: TGTGCCAGCAGCTTAGGCCGCACGGGTGCTCGACACGAGCAGTACTTC. Its protein product is CASSLGRTGARHEQYF.

This clonotype was seen many times. The chain uses TRBV19 and TRBJ1-1; no reliable D call. Trimming left V 1 base short and J 6 bases short, with 12 bases between. This CDR3 region has 14 residues. The germline CDR1 and CDR2 sequences are LNHDA and SQIVND (reference sequence). In nucleotides, the CDR3 is TGTGCCAGTAGTATAGGAGGAGTGGTGGCTGAAGCTTTCTTT. Amino acids: CASSIGGVVAEAFF.

In its sample, this clonotype was seen many times. The chain carries TRBV6-1 and TRBJ1-1; D is perhaps TRBD1 (5 bases). This CDR3 contains 15 residues. In germline, CDR1 is MNHNS, CDR2 SASEGT. V was trimmed by 1 base and J by 2 bases, leaving 11 bases between them. The CDR3 sequence is CASSEDGTFNTEAFF. DNA of the CDR3: TGTGCCAGCAGTGAAGATGGGACGTTCAACACTGAAGCTTTCTTT.

This clonotype occurred a few times. The gene calls are TRBV29-1 and TRBJ2-3, with 9 bases identical to TRBD2. Germline loops: CDR1 SQVTM, CDR2 ANQGSEA. Losses at the gene ends were 7 bases for V and 2 bases for J; bases not matched to a gene: 10. The CDR3 length is 15 residues. CDR3 amino acids: CSAANLAGVTDTQYF. DNA of the CDR3: TGCAGCGCAGCGAACTTAGCGGGAGTCACAGATACGCAGTATTTT.

In this sample, this clonotype turned up a few times. The V call is TRBV18, the J call TRBJ2-3; a possible D gene is TRBD2 (6 bases). V gave up 3 bases and J gave up 2 bases, with 18 bases separating them. Germline V gene data show CDR1 as KGHSH and CDR2 as LQKENI. The CDR3 has 17 residues. CDR3 residues: CASSPSLFSGNTDTQYF. CDR3 coding DNA: TGTGCCAGCTCACCCTCACTCTTTAGCGGAAACACAGATACGCAGTATTTT.

V usage is TRBV7-8 and J usage is TRBJ1-5; D gene unclear. CDR1 SGHVS and CDR2 FQNEAQ come from the germline V gene. With 3 bases removed from V and 3 bases from J, the gap between germline ends came to 15 bases. This CDR3 spans 16 amino acids. As DNA, the CDR3 is TGTGCCAGCAGCTTGGGGTACACGGATAACAATCAGCCCCAGCATTTT. Translation gives CASSLGYTDNNQPQHF.

The table lists this clonotype with many counts. The rearrangement uses TRBV7-9 and TRBJ1-2; 11 nucleotides match TRBD1. Germline-derived CDR1 and CDR2 are SEHNR and FQNEAQ (reference sequence). V dropped 2 bases and J dropped 8; count of bases not matched to a gene: 4. This CDR3 is built from 14 residues. The CDR3 sequence: CASSLTGQGVGYTF. The CDR3, as DNA: TGTGCCAGCAGCTTAACGGGACAGGGGGTAGGCTACACCTTC.

This chain connects TRBV20-1 to TRBJ1-2, with 8 bases aligning to TRBD1. V lost 4 bases to trimming and J lost 1 base; unmatched junction nucleotides: 8. This CDR3 comprises 15 residues. Germline CDR1 DFQATT, CDR2 SNEGSKA (reference sequence). CDR3 nucleotides: TGCAGTGCTAAAGGGGACAGGCCCTTTAACTATGGCTACACCTTC. Amino acids: CSAKGDRPFNYGYTF.

The chain joins TRBV15 to TRBJ2-1; tentative D call: TRBD2 (6 bases). V lost 0 bases and J 5 bases, leaving 11 bases between the germline ends. Germline CDR1 LNHNV, CDR2 YYDKDF (reference sequence). The CDR3 is 15 amino acids. Written as DNA, the CDR3 is TGTGCCACCAGCAGAGATCGGGAGACTAACAATGAGCAGTTCTTC. Protein sequence: CATSRDRETNNEQFF.

The chain uses TRBV6-1 and TRBJ2-1; D is perhaps TRBD2 (7 bases). V lost 6 bases and J lost 7, with 19 bases in between. CDR1 is MNHNS, CDR2 SASEGT, per germline. CDR3 size: 15 residues. CDR3 DNA sequence: TGTGCCAGCAGGGGAGGGGGTTCCGGGAGTAATGAGCAGTTCTTC. It yields the protein CASRGGGSGSNEQFF.

This clonotype was observed a few times. V and J are TRBV5-1 and TRBJ2-2, with 9 bases lining up with TRBD1. The ends lost 7 bases at V and 0 bases at J; junction bases unmatched: 4. Germline values: CDR1 SGHRS, CDR2 YFSETQ. The CDR3 loop spans 15 amino acids. In DNA, the CDR3 is TGCGCCAGCGGGGACAGGGCTACGAACACCGGGGAGCTGTTTTTT. Its translation: CASGDRATNTGELFF.